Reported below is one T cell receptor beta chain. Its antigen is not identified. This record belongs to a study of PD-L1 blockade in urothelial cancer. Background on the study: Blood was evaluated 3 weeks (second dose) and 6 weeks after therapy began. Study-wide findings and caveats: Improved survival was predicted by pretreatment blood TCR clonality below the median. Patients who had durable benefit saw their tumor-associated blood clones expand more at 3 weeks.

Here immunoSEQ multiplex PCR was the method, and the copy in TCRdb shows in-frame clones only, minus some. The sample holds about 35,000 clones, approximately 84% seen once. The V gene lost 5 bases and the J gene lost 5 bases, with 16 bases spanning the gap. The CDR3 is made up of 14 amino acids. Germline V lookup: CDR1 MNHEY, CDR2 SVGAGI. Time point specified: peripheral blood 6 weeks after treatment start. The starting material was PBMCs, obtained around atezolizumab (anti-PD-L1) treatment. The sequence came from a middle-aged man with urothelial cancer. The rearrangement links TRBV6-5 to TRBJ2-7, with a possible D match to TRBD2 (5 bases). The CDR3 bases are TGTGCCAGCAGTCCACTCAGGAGGTTCCACGAGCAGTACTTC. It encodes CASSPLRRFHEQYF.